Shown below are 3 T cell receptor beta chains from a single sample sequenced in a study of glioma-infiltrating T cells. TCR alpha and beta CDR3 regions were amplified from RNA using iRepertoire nested multiplex PCR. TCRdb reprocessed the multiplex PCR reads with MiXCR, giving one entry per CDR3 protein. The data contain more than 100,000 distinct CDR3 sequences, roughly 30% of them singletons. Sequenced: glioma tissue, nonneoplastic brain tissue, or PBMCs (not recorded which). The source of these receptors is a human donor with low-grade glioma or glioblastoma, undergoing nonglioma brain surgery, or in good health (not recorded which).

This clonotype was detected ten times or more. The rearrangement links TRBV7-3 to TRBJ1-2; unclear D gene. Per the germline V gene, CDR1 is SGHTA and CDR2 is FQGTGA. The CDR3 has 13 amino acids. Trimming removed 5 bases at V and 9 bases at J, with 16 bases between. The DNA of the CDR3 is TGTGCCAGCAGCGACCGCGGTGAAGGTAGCTACACCTTC. Its translation is CASSDRGEGSYTF.

This clonotype was seen at least ten times. V gene TRBV6-1 combines with J gene TRBJ2-3, with 8 bases identical to TRBD2. V shed 7 bases, J shed 2 bases, and the junction held 5 bases outside the gene matches. This CDR3 spans 14 amino acids. In germline, CDR1 is MNHNS, CDR2 SASEGT. The CDR3 protein is CASKRGSDTDTQYF. CDR3 nucleotides: TGTGCCAGCAAGCGGGGGAGCGACACAGATACGCAGTATTTT.

Of note for this clonotype: A much larger clone differs from this one at a single base, so this may be a read error. This rearrangement joins TRBV28 to TRBJ1-3; D remains ambiguous. The CDR3 sequence is 14 residues long. In germline, CDR1 is MDHEN, CDR2 SYDVKM. The CDR3 nucleotides read TGTGCCAGCAGTTTAATTAGGGTTGGAAACACCACATATTTT. Translation: CASSLIRVGNTTYF.